What follows is one T cell receptor beta chain and its context. This sample was included in a study of CD8 T cells in Susac syndrome. RNA in amounts of about 0.45 to 1 ug was reverse transcribed with random hexamers. TCRdb redid the calling of the immunoSEQ multiplex PCR reads with MiXCR, one entry per CDR3 protein. The repertoire holds more than 200,000 distinct CDR3 sequences, with about 94% as singletons. In blood CD8+ and CD4+ T cells, TCR beta underwent sequencing. Germline lookup yields CDR1 DFQATT and CDR2 SNEGSKA (reference sequence). The V and J ends lost 0 bases and 1 base respectively, with 9 bases between them. The CDR3 covers 14 residues.

V is TRBV20-1 and J is TRBJ1-2, with D unresolved. Sequencing was performed on CD4+ T cells from PBMCs. This receptor was obtained from a human donor with Susac syndrome. In nucleotides, the CDR3 is TGCAGTGCTAGAGACGCAGGCGGTAACTATGGCTACACCTTC. Protein: CSARDAGGNYGYTF.